Below, 17 T cell receptor beta chains from the same sample are listed, as sequenced in a study of cytomegalovirus exposure and HLA in healthy donors. Primers included in the PCR were 60 Vbeta and 13 Jbeta primers. Measured with immunoSEQ multiplex PCR; TCRdb has only the in-frame clones, and not every one. The sample yields about 190,000 clones, about 81% seen once. Input material: PBMCs. These receptor sequences come from a man younger than 40 in good health and CMV-seropositive.

The chain recombines TRBV2 with TRBJ2-7; 9 bases match TRBD2. V gave up 8 bases and J gave up 1 base; unmatched junction bases: 3. This CDR3 is built from 13 residues. CDR1 is SNHLY and CDR2 is FYNNEI in the germline V gene. CDR3 DNA sequence: TGTGCCAGCGGCGGGGGGGCTTCCTACGAGCAGTACTTC. It specifies CASGGGASYEQYF.

The genes are TRBV5-1 and TRBJ2-3; 11 bases are a match to TRBD2. This CDR3 is 16 amino acids long. Germline-derived CDR1 and CDR2 are SGHRS and YFSETQ. The trim removed 4 bases at V and 1 base at J, leaving 5 bases unmatched. CDR3 coding DNA: TGCGCCAGCAGCCCCCAGGGACTAGCGGGCACAGATACGCAGTATTTT. Translating it yields CASSPQGLAGTDTQYF.

With regard to this clone: Other DNA sequences from this sample encode an identical CDR3 as well. The chain recombines TRBV5-6 with TRBJ2-7, with D uncertain. CDR1 and CDR2 (germline): SGHDT, YYEEEE. CDR3 size: 14 residues. The V gene lost 4 bases and the J gene lost 0 bases, with 11 bases spanning the gap. CDR3 nucleotide sequence: TGTGCCAGCAGCCTGAGGATCAGCTCCTACGAGCAGTACTTC. Amino acids: CASSLRISSYEQYF.

This chain joins TRBV5-1 and TRBJ2-1; 9 positions match TRBD2. This CDR3 region has 16 residues. Germline lookup yields CDR1 SGHRS and CDR2 YFSETQ. V gave up 3 bases and J gave up 4 bases; unmatched junction bases: 8. The CDR3 nucleotides read TGCGCCAGCAGCTCCAGCAGCCTAGCGGGATACAATGAGCAGTTCTTC. Translation: CASSSSSLAGYNEQFF.

The V call is TRBV7-6, the J call TRBJ2-3; 12 bases are a match to TRBD2. The junction had 2 bases not matched to a gene; V was cut back by 0 bases and J by 4 bases. Per germline, CDR1 SGHVS and CDR2 FNYEAQ. This CDR3 comprises 16 residues. The CDR3 bases are TGTGCCAGCAGCTTAGCGACTAGCGGGGGACCAGATACGCAGTATTTT. It specifies CASSLATSGGPDTQYF.

The rearrangement uses TRBV6-6 and TRBJ2-3, with D perhaps matching TRBD2 (5 bases). Germline V gives CDR1 MNHNY, CDR2 SVGAGI (reference sequence). The V gene lost 5 bases and the J gene lost 2 bases, with 17 bases spanning the gap. The CDR3 totals 16 residues. The CDR3 DNA follows: TGTGCCAGCAGTATAAATTCTCTAGCCCACACAGATACGCAGTATTTT. It encodes CASSINSLAHTDTQYF.

This chain joins TRBV12-5 and TRBJ1-6; unclear D gene. Trimming took 7 bases from V and 1 from J, leaving 11 bases between them. The germline V gene has CDR1 LGHNT and CDR2 FRNRAP. This CDR3 region has 15 residues. The CDR3 region is CASASSQSYNSPLHF. The CDR3 bases are TGTGCTAGTGCCTCCAGTCAGTCCTATAATTCACCCCTCCACTTT.

For this clone: One end of the junction fails to match germline, which may point to a read error. The chain employs TRBV2 and TRBJ2-5; 13 bases are a match to TRBD2. CDR3 length: 14 residues. Germline lookup yields CDR1 SNHLY and CDR2 FYNNEI. CDR3 residues: CASRTSGTSGAPNF. The CDR3 region has the DNA TGTGCCAGCAGAACGAGCGGGACTAGCGGGGCCCCCAACTTC.

The V gene is TRBV7-9, the J gene TRBJ2-7; D unresolved. There are 13 residues in the CDR3. V lost 3 bases and J 2 bases, leaving 8 bases between the germline ends. Germline V CDR1 and CDR2: SEHNR, FQNEAQ (reference sequence). As DNA, the CDR3 is TGTGCCAGCAGCTTGACTGCGGCCTACGAGCAGTACTTC. Protein sequence: CASSLTAAYEQYF.

The chain employs TRBV6-6 and TRBJ2-7; D perhaps matches TRBD2 (6 bases). Germline V CDR1 and CDR2: MNHNY, SVGAGI (reference sequence). The CDR3 consists of 15 residues. Trimming took 5 bases from V and 0 from J, leaving 14 bases between them. The CDR3, as DNA: TGTGCCAGCAGTCCAAGCGGGCACTTCTCCTACGAGCAGTACTTC. Its translation is CASSPSGHFSYEQYF.

The chain links TRBV28 to TRBJ1-2; 7 bases line up with TRBD1. V was pared by 5 bases and J by 10 bases, with 13 bases of the junction left unmatched. Germline V CDR1 and CDR2: MDHEN, SYDVKM. The CDR3 runs to 14 residues. CDR3 sequence: CASSAIQGVADYTF. CDR3 in DNA: TGTGCCAGCAGTGCCATCCAGGGGGTAGCAGACTACACCTTC.

This clone was counted between two and nine times. The chain joins TRBV29-1 to TRBJ2-7; 10 bases are shared with TRBD1. Germline lookup yields CDR1 SQVTM and CDR2 ANQGSEA. This CDR3 region has 14 residues. V dropped 5 bases and J dropped 2; count of bases not matched to a gene: 6. In nucleotides, the CDR3 is TGCAGCGTTCTCGACAGGGGGCTTCCCTACGAGCAGTACTTC. Amino acids: CSVLDRGLPYEQYF.

This clone was counted only a few times. The genes are TRBV7-9 and TRBJ2-7, with 8 bases matching TRBD1. With 6 bases clipped from V and 2 bases from J, the junction kept 6 bases outside the gene matches. The CDR3 is 14 residues long. Germline CDR1 reads SEHNR; CDR2 reads FQNEAQ (reference sequence). The CDR3 here is CASSRTGPTYEQYF. The CDR3 DNA sequence: TGTGCCAGCAGTAGGACAGGGCCCACCTACGAGCAGTACTTC.

The CDR3 region is CAWSVRASYQETQYF. The DNA for the CDR3 is TGTGCCTGGAGTGTACGCGCCTCGTACCAAGAGACCCAGTACTTC. This sequence joins TRBV30 and TRBJ2-5; no clear D gene. With 0 bases removed from V and 0 bases from J, the gap between germline ends came to 11 bases. The germline V gene encodes CDR1 GTSNPN and CDR2 SVGIG (reference sequence). The CDR3 covers 15 residues.

The CDR3 loop reads CASDEGTGEETQYF. The CDR3 DNA is TGTGCCTCCGACGAAGGGACGGGAGAGGAGACCCAGTACTTC. The chain uses TRBV30 and TRBJ2-5; D might be TRBD2 (6 bases). Germline V CDR1 and CDR2: GTSNPN, SVGIG (reference sequence). Trimming stripped 7 bases from V and 5 bases from J, with 20 bases between. The CDR3 loop spans 14 amino acids.

The rearrangement links TRBV4-2 to TRBJ2-3; no definite D call. Between the trimmed V and J ends, which lost 0 bases and 0 bases, there was a span of 13 bases. CDR3 length: 17 residues. Germline CDR1 is LGHNA and CDR2 is YNFKEQ. The CDR3 loop reads CASSQDFRHSSTDTQYF. The CDR3 DNA follows: TGTGCCAGCAGCCAAGATTTCCGTCACAGTAGCACAGATACGCAGTATTTT.

This clone came up once. This rearrangement joins TRBV6-5 to TRBJ2-7; TRBD1 matches 7 bases. J lost 2 bases, V lost 6 bases, and 10 bases had no gene match. Germline V lookup: CDR1 MNHEY, CDR2 SVGAGI. This CDR3 region has 15 residues. CDR3 in DNA: TGTGCCAGCAGCTTCACCCAGACAGGGACCTACGAGCAGTACTTC. It specifies CASSFTQTGTYEQYF.